This is a list of T cell receptor beta chains from one sample in a study of T cell changes during pregnancy in multiple sclerosis. Clones were sequenced by immunoSEQ multiplex PCR, and TCRdb holds only the in-frame ones, with some missing. The data show fewer than 50,000 clones, 85% to 90% seen once. The material was CD4+ T cells from peripheral blood mononuclear cells, obtained in the first trimester of pregnancy. The origin of the receptors is a female donor with multiple sclerosis, enrolled in a pregnancy study. The CDR3 runs from the conserved cysteine through the conserved F or W. Fields, in order: V gene, J gene, clone size, D gene, CDR3 DNA, CDR3 protein. A D gene is named only where the DNA matches it firmly. Only some rows state a clone size, as once, few, many or a class for expanded clones.

>TRBV19|TRBJ1-2|-|TRBD1
TGTGCCAGTAGCTCCGGGACAGGCCTCCTCGGGGGCAGGGGCTACACCTTC
CASSSGTGLLGGRGYTF
>TRBV29-1|TRBJ2-7|-|TRBD2
TGCAGCGTTGAAGATCTTCTCAGCGGGAACGGGCAGTACTTC
CSVEDLLSGNGQYF
>TRBV6-1|TRBJ1-5|-|TRBD1
TGTGCCAGCAGTGCCTACAGGGGGTCTGCGGTGGGCAATCAGCCCCAGCATTTT
CASSAYRGSAVGNQPQHF
>TRBV19|TRBJ1-5|-|-
TGTGCCAGTAGTGAACAGATTCAGCCCCAGCATTTT
CASSEQIQPQHF
>TRBV29-1|TRBJ1-2|-|-
TGCAGCGTTGATGGCCCCACAGGTCTCCGGTATGGCTACACCTTC
CSVDGPTGLRYGYTF
>TRBV5-6|TRBJ1-2|-|TRBD1
TGTGCCAGCAGGCCTCCGGGACAGGGCTTTTTAGGCTACACCTTC
CASRPPGQGFLGYTF
>TRBV7-2|TRBJ2-7|-|TRBD2
TGTGCCAGCAGCTCGACTAGCGGGAGGGCCCTTAACAACGAGCAGTACTTC
CASSSTSGRALNNEQYF
>TRBV25-1|TRBJ1-4|-|TRBD1
TGTGCCAGCAGTGACCCACAGGGGAACCATGAAAAACTGTTTTTT
CASSDPQGNHEKLFF
>TRBV6-4|TRBJ2-1|many|TRBD2
TGTGCCAGGGGGACTAGCGGGTTAAATCCTTACTATGAGCAGTTCTTC
CARGTSGLNPYYEQFF
>TRBV5-5|TRBJ1-5|-|TRBD1
TGTGCCAGCAGCTTGAGGACAGGGCCCAATCAGCCCCAGCATTTT
CASSLRTGPNQPQHF
>TRBV30|TRBJ2-7|-|-
TGTGCCTGGACTCACGGTTACGAGCAGTACTTC
CAWTHGYEQYF
>TRBV6-1|TRBJ2-7|-|TRBD2
TGTGCCAGCAGTGATGGGACTACCGTCTACGAGCAGTACTTC
CASSDGTTVYEQYF
>TRBV2|TRBJ2-7|-|TRBD1
TGTGCCAGCAGCTCCGGGACAGGGACCCACGAGCAGTACTTC
CASSSGTGTHEQYF
>TRBV5-1|TRBJ1-1|few|-
TGCGCCAGCAGCTACCGACAGGTTAAGACTGAAGCTTTCTTT
CASSYRQVKTEAFF
>TRBV2|TRBJ2-3|-|-
TGTGCCAGCAGGCCCGTCCGGGGGCGGGAGAGTTTAGATACGCAGTATTTT
CASRPVRGRESLDTQYF
>TRBV6-6|TRBJ1-1|-|-
TGTGCCAGCAAGGGGCCGAACACTGAAGCTTTCTTT
CASKGPNTEAFF
>TRBV5-6|TRBJ2-5|-|-
TGTGCCAGCAGCTTAAACGGCAGGGGTCAAGAGACCCAGTACTTC
CASSLNGRGQETQYF
>TRBV5-1|TRBJ1-3|-|-
TGCGCCAGCAGCCTAGATTTACGGGGCTCTGGAAACACCATATATTTT
CASSLDLRGSGNTIYF
>TRBV25-1|TRBJ1-1|-|-
TGTGCCAGCAGTGAAGGTCACTACACTGAAGCTTTCTTT
CASSEGHYTEAFF
>TRBV29-1|TRBJ2-6|-|-
TGCAGCGTTGAGGAGGGTTCTGGGGCCAACGTCCTGACTTTC
CSVEEGSGANVLTF
>TRBV6-5|TRBJ2-7|-|TRBD1
TGTGCCACCGCCGGGACAGGGTTTTACGAGCAGTACTTC
CATAGTGFYEQYF
>TRBV7-3|TRBJ2-2|-|-
TGTGCCAGCAGCTTCAACGGGGCCGGGGAGCTGTTTTTT
CASSFNGAGELFF
>TRBV7-9|TRBJ1-2|-|TRBD1
TGTGCCAGCAGCTTCGGCAGGGGGTATGGCTACACCTTC
CASSFGRGYGYTF
>TRBV5-4|TRBJ2-2|-|TRBD2
TGTGCCAGCAGCAGGTCTAGCGGGAGGGCCGAGTTCGGGGAGCTGTTTTTT
CASSRSSGRAEFGELFF
>TRBV30|TRBJ1-3|-|TRBD1
TGTGCCTGGAGTACGACAGGGGAGGGCAACACCATATATTTT
CAWSTTGEGNTIYF
>TRBV5-1|TRBJ2-5|-|TRBD2
TGCGCCAGCAGCCCGGGACGGCTAGCGGGGCAAGAGACCCAGTACTTC
CASSPGRLAGQETQYF
>TRBV5-1|TRBJ2-3|-|TRBD2
TGCGCCAGCAGCCTGCGGGGGGTTAGCACAGATACGCAGTATTTT
CASSLRGVSTDTQYF
>TRBV30|TRBJ2-7|-|-
TGTGCCTTGCAGGGGGGAAACTACGAGCAGTACTTC
CALQGGNYEQYF
>TRBV5-4|TRBJ2-1|-|TRBD2
TGTGCCAGCAGATCCGGACTAGCGGGTTACAATGAGCAGTTCTTC
CASRSGLAGYNEQFF
>TRBV29-1|TRBJ2-3|-|-
TGCAGCGTTGGGGAGGCGGCAGATACGCAGTATTTT
CSVGEAADTQYF
>TRBV11-2|TRBJ2-5|-|-
TGTGCCAGCAGCGCCAGTAAAGAGACCCAGTACTTC
CASSASKETQYF
>TRBV28|TRBJ1-1|-|-
TGTGCCAGCAGTCCTAGGGTTAGGGGTACTGAAGCTTTCTTT
CASSPRVRGTEAFF
>TRBV7-9|TRBJ1-5|once|TRBD1
TGTGCCAGCAGCGAAGGGGGCCGGGGCAATCAGCCCCAGCATTTT
CASSEGGRGNQPQHF
>TRBV5-1|TRBJ1-2|-|-
TGCGCCAGCAGCTTGGTAGGACAGACTAACTATGGCTACACCTTC
CASSLVGQTNYGYTF
>TRBV7-3|TRBJ2-2|-|TRBD2
TGTGCCAGCAAAAGCGGGAGTGATACCGGGGAGCTGTTTTTT
CASKSGSDTGELFF
>TRBV2|TRBJ1-3|-|TRBD1
TGTGCCAGCAGTTACAGGGGTTCTGGAAACACCATATATTTT
CASSYRGSGNTIYF
>TRBV10-2|TRBJ2-2|-|TRBD1
TGCGCCAGCAGATGGGACAGGGGGAACACCGGGGAGCTGTTTTTT
CASRWDRGNTGELFF
>TRBV13|TRBJ1-5|-|-
TGTGCCAGCAGCTTAGGCGGTGATTATCAGCCCCAGCATTTT
CASSLGGDYQPQHF
>TRBV28|TRBJ1-4|-|-
TGTGCCAGCACCTCAGGTTCACGACTGTTTTTT
CASTSGSRLFF
>TRBV19|TRBJ1-4|-|TRBD1
TGTGCCAGTAGTAAGGGGACAGCTTTGAATGAAAAACTGTTTTTT
CASSKGTALNEKLFF
>TRBV30|TRBJ2-2|once|-
TGTGCCTGGAGGAGTCCGGCCGGGGAGCTGTTTTTT
CAWRSPAGELFF
>TRBV28|TRBJ1-1|-|TRBD1
TGTGCCAGCAGTGAACAGGGGGGAGGCGCTGAAGCTTTCTTT
CASSEQGGGAEAFF
>TRBV9|TRBJ2-5|-|TRBD2
TGTGCCAGCAGCGTTGGGACTAGCGGAGAAGAGACCCAGTACTTC
CASSVGTSGEETQYF
>TRBV19|TRBJ2-3|-|-
TGTGCCAGTAGTCAGGGTTTGGCAGATACGCAGTATTTT
CASSQGLADTQYF
>TRBV11-2|TRBJ2-1|-|-
TGTGCCAGCAGCTGGAACGGGAGCGAGAGGGGCAATGAGCAGTTCTTC
CASSWNGSERGNEQFF
>TRBV29-1|TRBJ2-1|-|-
TGCAGCGTTTTCTTACAAAGGACTGGCATCTACAATGAGCAGTTCTTC
CSVFLQRTGIYNEQFF
>TRBV7-9|TRBJ2-1|-|TRBD2
TGTGCCAGCAGCTTTGTCCTAGCGGGAGACAATGAGCAGTTCTTC
CASSFVLAGDNEQFF